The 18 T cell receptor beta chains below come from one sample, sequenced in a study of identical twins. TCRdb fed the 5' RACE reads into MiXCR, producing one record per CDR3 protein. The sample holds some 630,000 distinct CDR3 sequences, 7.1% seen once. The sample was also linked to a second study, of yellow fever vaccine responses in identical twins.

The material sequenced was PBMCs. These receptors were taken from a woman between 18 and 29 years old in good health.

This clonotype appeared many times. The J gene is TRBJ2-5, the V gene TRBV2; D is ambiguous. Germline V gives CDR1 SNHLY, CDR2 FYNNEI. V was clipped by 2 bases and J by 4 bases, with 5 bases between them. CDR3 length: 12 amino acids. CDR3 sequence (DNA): TGTGCCAGCAGTGAACGGTTAGAGACCCAGTACTTC. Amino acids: CASSERLETQYF.

The CDR3 DNA follows: TGTGCCATCCACGGCGGGCAGAAAGGCTACACCTTC. Protein: CAIHGGQKGYTF. The genes are TRBV6-5 and TRBJ1-2; no reliable D call. Trimming removed 10 bases from V and 8 bases from J, with 17 bases in between. Germline loops: CDR1 MNHEY, CDR2 SVGAGI. CDR3 length: 12 residues.

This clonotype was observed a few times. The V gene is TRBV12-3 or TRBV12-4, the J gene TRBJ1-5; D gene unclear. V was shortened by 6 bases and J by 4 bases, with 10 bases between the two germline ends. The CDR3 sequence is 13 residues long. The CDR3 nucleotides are TGTGCCAGCAGCATGTTGGGAAATCAGCCCCAGCATTTT. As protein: CASSMLGNQPQHF.

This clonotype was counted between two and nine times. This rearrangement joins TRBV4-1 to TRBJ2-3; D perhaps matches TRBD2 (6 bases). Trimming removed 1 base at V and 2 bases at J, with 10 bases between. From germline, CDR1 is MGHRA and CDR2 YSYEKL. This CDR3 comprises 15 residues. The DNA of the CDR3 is TGCGCCAGCAGCCAAGGATGGCGGGACACAGATACGCAGTATTTT. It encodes CASSQGWRDTDTQYF.

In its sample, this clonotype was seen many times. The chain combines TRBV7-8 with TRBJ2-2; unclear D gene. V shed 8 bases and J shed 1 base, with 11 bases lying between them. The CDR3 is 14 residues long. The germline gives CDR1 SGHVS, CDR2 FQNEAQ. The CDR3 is CASSLPVNTGELFF. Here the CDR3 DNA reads TGTGCCAGCTCCCTTCCTGTGAACACCGGGGAGCTGTTTTTT. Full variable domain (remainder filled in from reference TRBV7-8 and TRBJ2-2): GAGVSQSPRYKVAKRGQDVALRCDPISGHVSLFWYQQALGQGPEFLTYFQNEAQLDKSGLPSDRFFAERPEGSVSTLKIQRTQQEDSAVYLCASSLPVNTGELFFGEGSRLTVL.

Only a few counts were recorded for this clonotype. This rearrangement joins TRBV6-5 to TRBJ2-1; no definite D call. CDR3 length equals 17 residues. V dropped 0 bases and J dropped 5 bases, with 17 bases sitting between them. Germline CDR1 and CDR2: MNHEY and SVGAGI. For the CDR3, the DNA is TGTGCCAGCAGTTACTCGAGAGGTGGGAATTCTAACAATGAGCAGTTCTTC. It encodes CASSYSRGGNSNNEQFF.

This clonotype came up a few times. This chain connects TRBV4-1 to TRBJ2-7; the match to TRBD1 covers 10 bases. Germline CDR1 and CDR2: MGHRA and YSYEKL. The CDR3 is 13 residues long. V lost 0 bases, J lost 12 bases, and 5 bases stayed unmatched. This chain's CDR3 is CASSQDGGTGVYF. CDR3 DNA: TGCGCCAGCAGCCAAGATGGAGGGACAGGGGTGTACTTC.

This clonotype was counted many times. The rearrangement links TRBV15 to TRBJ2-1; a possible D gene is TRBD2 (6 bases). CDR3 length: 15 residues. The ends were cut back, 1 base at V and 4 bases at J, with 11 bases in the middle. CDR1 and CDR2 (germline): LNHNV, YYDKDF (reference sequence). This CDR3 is CATSRARDSYNEQFF. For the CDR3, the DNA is TGTGCCACCAGCAGAGCGCGGGACTCTTACAATGAGCAGTTCTTC.

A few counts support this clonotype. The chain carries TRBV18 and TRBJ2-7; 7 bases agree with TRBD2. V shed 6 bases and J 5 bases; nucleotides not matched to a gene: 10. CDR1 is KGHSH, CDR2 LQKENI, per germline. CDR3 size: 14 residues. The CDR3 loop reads CASSQSGTGHEQYF. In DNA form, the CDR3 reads TGTGCCAGCTCGCAAAGCGGGACCGGCCACGAGCAGTACTTC.

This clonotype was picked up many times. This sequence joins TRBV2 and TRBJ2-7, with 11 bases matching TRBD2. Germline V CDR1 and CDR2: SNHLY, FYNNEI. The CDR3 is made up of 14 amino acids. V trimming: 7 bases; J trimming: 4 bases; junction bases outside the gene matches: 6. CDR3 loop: CASMAGLAVYEQYF. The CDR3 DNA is TGTGCCAGCATGGCGGGACTAGCGGTTTACGAGCAGTACTTC. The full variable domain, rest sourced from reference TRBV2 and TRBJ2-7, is EPEVTQTPSHQVTQMGQEVILRCVPISNHLYFYWYRQILGQKVEFLVSFYNNEISEKSEIFDDQFSVERPDGSNFTLKIRSTKLEDSAMYFCASMAGLAVYEQYFGPGTRLTVT.

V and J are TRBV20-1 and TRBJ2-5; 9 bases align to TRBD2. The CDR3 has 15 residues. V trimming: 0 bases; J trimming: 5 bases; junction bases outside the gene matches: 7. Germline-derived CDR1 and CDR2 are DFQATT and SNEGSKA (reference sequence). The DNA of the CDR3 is TGCAGTGCTAGAGAAGGATTAGCGGGGGTTGAGACCCAGTACTTC. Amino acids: CSAREGLAGVETQYF.

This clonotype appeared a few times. Here the CDR3 DNA reads TGTGCCATCATATCGGGGAACACCGGGGAGCTGTTTTTT. As protein: CAIISGNTGELFF. V and J are TRBV10-3 and TRBJ2-2; no reliable D call. The germline V and J ends were trimmed by 7 bases and 1 base, with 7 bases remaining between them. This CDR3 spans 13 amino acids. Germline CDR1 is ENHRY and CDR2 is SYGVKD.

The CDR3 sequence is CASSVDRENEQYV. Written as DNA, the CDR3 is TGTGCCAGCAGCGTGGACAGGGAAAACGAGCAGTACGTC. V usage is TRBV7-8 and J usage is TRBJ2-7, with TRBD1 matching over 8 bases. Germline V gene data show CDR1 as SGHVS and CDR2 as FQNEAQ. With V trimmed by 5 bases and J by 5 bases, 5 bases remained unmatched. The CDR3 covers 13 residues.

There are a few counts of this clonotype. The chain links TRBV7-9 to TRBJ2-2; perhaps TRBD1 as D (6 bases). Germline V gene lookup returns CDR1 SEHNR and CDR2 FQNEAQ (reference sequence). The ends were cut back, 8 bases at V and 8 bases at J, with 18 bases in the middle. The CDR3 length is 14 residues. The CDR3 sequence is CASHLRGAGGELFF. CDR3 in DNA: TGTGCCAGCCACCTCAGGGGAGCAGGTGGGGAGCTGTTTTTT.

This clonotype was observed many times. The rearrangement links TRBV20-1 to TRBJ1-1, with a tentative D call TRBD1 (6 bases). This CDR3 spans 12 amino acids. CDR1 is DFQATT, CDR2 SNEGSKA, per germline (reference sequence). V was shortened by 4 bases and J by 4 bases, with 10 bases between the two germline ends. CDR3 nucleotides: TGCAGTGCTATCAGGGGTGTCACTGAAGCTTTCTTT. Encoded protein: CSAIRGVTEAFF.

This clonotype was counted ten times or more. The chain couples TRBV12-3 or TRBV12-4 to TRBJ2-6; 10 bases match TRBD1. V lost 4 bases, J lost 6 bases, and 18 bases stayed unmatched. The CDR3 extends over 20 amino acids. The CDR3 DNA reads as TGTGCCAGCAGTTCCGTAGGGGGACAGGGGAACTTTCAAGAGGCCAACGTCCTGACTTTC. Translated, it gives CASSSVGGQGNFQEANVLTF.

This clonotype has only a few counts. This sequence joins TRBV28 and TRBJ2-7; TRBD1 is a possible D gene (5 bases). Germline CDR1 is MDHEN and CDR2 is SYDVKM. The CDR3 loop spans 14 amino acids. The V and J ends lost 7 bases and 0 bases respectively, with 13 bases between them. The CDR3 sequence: CASKRQKSSYEQYF. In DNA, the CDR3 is TGTGCCAGCAAACGACAGAAAAGCTCCTACGAGCAGTACTTC.

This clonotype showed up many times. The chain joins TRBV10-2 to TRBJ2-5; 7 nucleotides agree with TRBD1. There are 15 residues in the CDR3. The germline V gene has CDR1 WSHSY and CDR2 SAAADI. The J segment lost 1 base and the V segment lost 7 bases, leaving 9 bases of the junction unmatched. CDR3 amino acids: CASKGQVSTQETQYF. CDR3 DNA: TGCGCCAGCAAAGGACAGGTTTCTACCCAAGAGACCCAGTACTTC.